This T cell receptor (beta chain) is drawn from a study of T cells in Graves' hyperthyroidism and ophthalmopathy (dated by TCRdb to about 2019). Background on the whole study: Peripheral blood was sampled at the time of initial diagnosis, prior to any treatment. In several Graves' hyperthyroidism patients, the study also compared T-cell repertoires from thyroid tissue with T-cell repertoires from blood. For training and testing, the 80 to 100 patients in the discovery cohort were randomly divided in a 7:3 ratio. Prospective prediction of ophthalmopathy was tested in an independent validation cohort consisting of some 20 hyperthyroidism patients and approximately 16 patients who later progressed to ophthalmopathy. TCR Vbeta CDR3 sequencing of 135 peripheral blood samples (under 45 ophthalmopathy, 75 to 85 hyperthyroidism and some 17 progressor patients) is reported in the paper. TCR V-J signatures able to tell the groups apart were searched for in a discovery cohort of around 95 patients, of whom 43 had Graves' ophthalmopathy and around 57 had stable Graves' hyperthyroidism. Once sampling was done, hyperthyroidism patients were given methimazole at a starting dose of 30 mg daily, whereas ophthalmopathy patients were given high-dose intravenous methylprednisolone.

What the study reported, not specific to this receptor: Blood samples also contained most of the expanded thyroid clonotypes (frequency above 0.001), which suggests that blood repertoires may reflect thyroid immune responses. In validation, progression to ophthalmopathy was predicted by the model with roughly 69% sensitivity and 72.22% specificity, a median of approximately 6.5 months before onset. Sample size was not statistically predetermined, and blinding of investigators to group allocation was not performed. In cross-validation, a model built on a 13 V-J signature told ophthalmopathy apart from stable hyperthyroidism with 85% to 90% sensitivity and 81% to 82% specificity, and in testing the same model reached 80%/75%.

Stable Graves' hyperthyroidism was defined as the absence of progression to ophthalmopathy over 18 months of follow-up. Hyperthyroidism patients were newly diagnosed, with disease duration under 2 months, and aged 18 to 65 years. Exclusion was applied to patients with uncontrolled infections, other autoimmune diseases, pregnancy or lactation. Diagnoses relied on clinical symptoms, serum thyroxine and TRAb, thyroid ultrasound and orbital computed tomography. PBMCs were isolated from about 9 ml of fresh peripheral blood by Ficoll-Paque density gradient centrifugation. Total RNA was extracted using Trizol reagent, and RNA quality was assessed on an Agilent 2100 Bioanalyzer. Amplification of TCR beta CDR3 regions was carried out from RNA transcripts. For the first round of RT-PCR on the TCR CDR3, the HTBI primer set was used together with the Qiagen OneStep RT-PCR kit. Libraries were constructed in a second round of multiplex PCR, after which size selection and purification were carried out. Paired-end sequencing of the libraries was performed with 100 bp reads on an Illumina HiSeq2000. Per the source publication's procedure: SOAPnuke was used to process the raw data, with reads discarded if the reads contained adapters or uncalled bases, had a mean Phred below 15, or lacked an exact constant-primer or identifier match. High-quality paired reads were merged with COPE v1.2.5, and unique nucleotide sequences were defined as clonotypes. MiTCR v1.1 was used to align the clonotypes against IMGT TRBV, TRBD and TRBJ reference segments. The analysis included only V-J combinations with a frequency above 0.0001, which together covered 98% to 99.2% of the repertoires. A TCS score was defined as the ratio between F50 (clonal expansion) and ExV (chaos), using BLOSUM62-based TCRdist between CDR3 peptides within each V-J. Welch's t-statistics and random forest reduced 450 to 600 V-J features to 13, which were used in a naive Bayes classifier (R e1071). TCRdb itself trimmed the public reads at Q25 with fastp, ran MiXCR and retained productive beta chains. Each CDR3 protein gets just one entry, which takes the most common genes and DNA from the rows behind it. TCRdb, not the original authors, processed these V and J calls. This sample has about 560,000 distinct CDR3 sequences in its table, and about a sixth of those were observed once. The biggest ten clones account for roughly 7.3% of the sample.

The sample holds a few counts of this clonotype. Its antigen has not been determined. Base qualities are not recorded, but no much larger clone differs from it by a single base. CDR1 and CDR2, looked up from the germline V gene, are MGHDK and SYGVNS. The CDR3 starts with the cysteine, ends with the phenylalanine, and has 15 residues. Of the read, only the CDR3 DNA is kept; its 45 bases are in frame from base 1. The junction carries 16 bases between V and J, which are trimmed by 1 base and 6 bases respectively. Specimen: blood. The sequence was obtained from a woman younger than 45 with Graves' hyperthyroidism. The rearrangement joined TRBV25-1 to TRBJ2-7, with TRBD1 tentatively as D gene (6 bases match). The DNA reads as follows: TGTGCCAGCAGTGAATGGGGGACACGGTTCGCCGAGCAGTACTTC. Its translation is CASSEWGTRFAEQYF.